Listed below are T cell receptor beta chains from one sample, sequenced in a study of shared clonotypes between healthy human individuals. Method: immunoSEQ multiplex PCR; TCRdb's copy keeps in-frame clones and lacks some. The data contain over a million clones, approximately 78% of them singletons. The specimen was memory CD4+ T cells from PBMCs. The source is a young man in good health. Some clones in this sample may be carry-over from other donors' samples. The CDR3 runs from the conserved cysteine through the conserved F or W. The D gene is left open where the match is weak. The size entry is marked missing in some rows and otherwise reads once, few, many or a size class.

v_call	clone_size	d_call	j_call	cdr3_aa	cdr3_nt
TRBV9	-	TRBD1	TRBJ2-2	CASSPRTGGHTGELFF	TGTGCCAGCAGCCCCCGCACAGGGGGCCACACCGGGGAGCTGTTTTTT
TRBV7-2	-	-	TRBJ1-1	CASSPGGGMAEAFF	TGTGCCAGCAGCCCGGGAGGGGGGATGGCTGAAGCTTTCTTT
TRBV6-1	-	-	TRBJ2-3	CASSEGWTAESSTDTQYF	TGTGCCAGCAGTGAAGGATGGACGGCTGAATCTAGCACAGATACGCAGTATTTT
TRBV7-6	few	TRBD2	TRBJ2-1	CASTADPGGNEQFF	TGTGCCAGCACCGCGGACCCGGGGGGAAATGAGCAGTTCTTC
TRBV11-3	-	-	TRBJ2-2	CASSRSVRAGELFF	TGTGCCAGCAGCCGCTCTGTGCGGGCCGGGGAGCTGTTTTTT
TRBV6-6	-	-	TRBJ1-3	CASSYSKVSGNTIYF	TGTGCCAGCAGTTACTCGAAAGTTTCTGGAAACACCATATATTTT
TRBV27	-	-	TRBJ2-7	CASSPSPTVPYEQYF	TGTGCCAGCAGCCCCTCGCCAACCGTCCCCTACGAGCAGTACTTC
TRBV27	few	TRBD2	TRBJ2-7	CASSLAWGGYEQYF	TGTGCCAGCAGTTTAGCCTGGGGGGGGTACGAGCAGTACTTC
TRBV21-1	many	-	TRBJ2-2	CASSKPKTGELFF	TGTGCCAGCAGCAAACCAAAGACCGGGGAGCTGTTTTTT
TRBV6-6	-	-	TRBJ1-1	CASSYVTANTEAFF	TGTGCCAGCAGTTACGTGACCGCTAACACTGAAGCTTTCTTT
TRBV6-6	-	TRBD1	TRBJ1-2	CASSSTGDYGYTF	TGTGCCAGCAGTTCGACAGGGGACTATGGCTACACCTTC
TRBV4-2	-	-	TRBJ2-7	CASSLKEGYEQYF	TGTGCCAGCAGCCTTAAAGAAGGCTACGAGCAGTACTTC
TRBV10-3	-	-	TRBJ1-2	CAILSGADYGYTF	TGTGCCATCTTGTCAGGGGCGGACTATGGCTACACCTTC
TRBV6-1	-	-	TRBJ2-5	CASTREGGDSETQYF	TGTGCCAGCACGAGGGAGGGGGGGGATAGCGAGACCCAGTACTTC
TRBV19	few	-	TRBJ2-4	CASRPMAGGAIQYF	TGTGCCAGTAGGCCCATGGCGGGCGGAGCCATTCAGTACTTC
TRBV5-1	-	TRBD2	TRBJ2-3	CASSLGTRGPRTDTQYF	TGCGCCAGCAGCTTAGGGACTAGAGGCCCCCGCACAGATACGCAGTATTTT
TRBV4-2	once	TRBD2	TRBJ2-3	CASSQEGGSSTDTQYF	TGTGCCAGCAGCCAAGAGGGCGGGAGTTCCACAGATACGCAGTATTTT
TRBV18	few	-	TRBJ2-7	CASSPGASSYEQYF	TGTGCCAGCTCACCAGGGGCCAGCTCCTACGAGCAGTACTTC
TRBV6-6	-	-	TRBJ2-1	CASSYSAAGSYNEQFF	TGTGCCAGCAGTTACTCGGCGGCGGGGTCCTACAATGAGCAGTTCTTC
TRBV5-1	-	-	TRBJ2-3	CASSPVIREPDTQYF	TGCGCCAGCAGTCCCGTAATTCGGGAGCCCGATACGCAGTATTTT
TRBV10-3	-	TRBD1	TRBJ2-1	CAISENRGDEQFF	TGTGCCATCAGTGAAAACAGGGGGGATGAGCAGTTCTTC
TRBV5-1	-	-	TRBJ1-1	CASSPRPENTEAFF	TGCGCCAGCAGCCCCAGGCCAGAGAACACTGAAGCTTTCTTT
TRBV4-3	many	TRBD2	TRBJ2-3	CASSQILAGETTDTQYF	TGCGCCAGCAGCCAAATCTTAGCGGGAGAGACCACAGATACGCAGTATTTT
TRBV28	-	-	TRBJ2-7	CASGEGYEQYF	TGTGCCAGCGGAGAGGGCTACGAGCAGTACTTC
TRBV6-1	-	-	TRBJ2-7	CASSEPGTVPYEQYF	TGTGCCAGCAGTGAACCGGGGACCGTGCCCTACGAGCAGTACTTC
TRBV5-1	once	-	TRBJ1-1	CASSLRGPPEAFF	TGCGCCAGCAGCTTGAGGGGACCCCCTGAAGCTTTCTTT
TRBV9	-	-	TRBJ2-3	CASSVEGVAIPDTQYF	TGTGCCAGCAGCGTAGAGGGGGTAGCAATCCCAGATACGCAGTATTTT
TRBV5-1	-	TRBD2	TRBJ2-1	CASSLTEREAYNEQFF	TGCGCCAGCAGCTTGACTGAACGGGAGGCTTACAATGAGCAGTTCTTC
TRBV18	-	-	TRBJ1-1	CASSPGQNTEAFF	TGTGCCAGCTCACCTGGACAGAACACTGAAGCTTTCTTT
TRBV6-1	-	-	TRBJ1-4	CASSERPTGTSNEKLFF	TGTGCCAGCAGTGAGCGACCTACCGGGACGTCAAATGAAAAACTGTTTTTT
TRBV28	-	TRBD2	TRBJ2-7	CASSLPGGGLDEQYF	TGTGCCAGCAGTTTACCCGGGGGGGGGCTCGACGAGCAGTACTTC
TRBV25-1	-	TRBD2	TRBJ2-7	CASSESRGTSGLGEQYF	TGTGCCAGCAGTGAATCCCGAGGGACTAGCGGTCTAGGCGAGCAGTACTTC
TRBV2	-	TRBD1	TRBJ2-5	CASSGQGVIETQYF	TGTGCCAGCAGTGGCCAGGGGGTGATAGAGACCCAGTACTTC
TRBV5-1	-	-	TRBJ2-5	CASGSDGETQYF	TGCGCCAGCGGTTCGGACGGGGAGACCCAGTACTTC
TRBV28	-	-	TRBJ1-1	CASSPWDRRNTEAFF	TGTGCCAGCAGTCCATGGGACCGACGGAACACTGAAGCTTTCTTT
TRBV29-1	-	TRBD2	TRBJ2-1	CSVVGLADVGEQFF	TGCAGCGTTGTGGGCCTAGCGGACGTGGGTGAGCAGTTCTTC
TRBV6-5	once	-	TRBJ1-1	CATYSRGNTEAFF	TGTGCCACCTACTCCCGGGGGAACACTGAAGCTTTCTTT
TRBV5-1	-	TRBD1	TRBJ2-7	CASSPGTGTVSSYEQYF	TGCGCCAGCAGCCCCGGGACAGGGACCGTGAGCTCCTACGAGCAGTACTTC
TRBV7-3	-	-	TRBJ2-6	CASSPTLAGRSGANVLTF	TGTGCCAGCAGCCCCACTTTGGCAGGGCGCTCTGGGGCCAACGTCCTGACTTTC
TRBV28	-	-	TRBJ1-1	CASSLAGRGTEAFF	TGTGCCAGCAGTTTAGCAGGGAGAGGAACTGAAGCTTTCTTT
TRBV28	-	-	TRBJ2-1	CASSFHGTHNEQFF	TGTGCCAGCAGTTTTCACGGGACCCACAATGAGCAGTTCTTC
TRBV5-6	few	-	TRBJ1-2	CASNSPSVYGYTF	TGTGCCAGCAACTCTCCCTCGGTCTATGGCTACACCTTC
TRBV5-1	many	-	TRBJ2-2	CASSLARLGLNTGELFF	TGCGCCAGCAGCTTGGCTCGCTTGGGCTTGAACACCGGGGAGCTGTTTTTT
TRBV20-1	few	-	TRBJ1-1	CSARRLAFF	TGCAGTGCCAGGAGGTTGGCTTTCTTT
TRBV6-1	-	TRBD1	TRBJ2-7	CASMGAGGFSYEQYF	TGTGCCAGCATGGGAGCAGGGGGCTTCTCCTACGAGCAGTACTTC